The source of this T cell receptor beta chain is a study of T cells in Graves' hyperthyroidism and ophthalmopathy (dated by TCRdb to about 2019). Concerning the study at large: A discovery cohort of about a hundred patients, approximately 45 with Graves' ophthalmopathy and 57 with stable Graves' hyperthyroidism, was used to find distinguishing TCR V-J signatures. Prospective prediction of ophthalmopathy was tested in an independent validation cohort of about 19 hyperthyroidism patients and some 17 patients who later progressed to ophthalmopathy. The approximately 95 discovery patients were divided at random into training and test sets in a 7:3 ratio. In addition, the study compared T-cell repertoires in thyroid tissue and in blood from roughly 6 Graves' hyperthyroidism patients. After sampling, hyperthyroidism patients received methimazole starting at 30 mg daily, and ophthalmopathy patients received high-dose intravenous methylprednisolone. The paper describes TCR Vbeta CDR3 sequencing of 140 or so peripheral blood samples, made up of 43 ophthalmopathy patients, around 73 hyperthyroidism patients and roughly 17 progressor patients. Overall results and qualifications from the work: A model built on a 13 V-J signature distinguished ophthalmopathy from stable hyperthyroidism, reaching about 88% sensitivity and approximately 83% specificity in cross-validation and 80%/75% in testing. Most expanded thyroid clonotypes (frequency above 0.001) were also found in blood, which suggests that blood repertoires may mirror thyroid immune responses. In validation, the model predicted progression to ophthalmopathy a median of around 6.5 months before onset, with about 71% sensitivity and 72.22% specificity. No statistical method was used to set the sample size in advance, and investigators knew the group allocation.

In this sample, this clonotype turned up many times. Its antigen has not been determined. Base qualities are not provided; no much larger clone lies one nucleotide away. A patient counted as having stable Graves' hyperthyroidism if no progression to ophthalmopathy occurred over 18 months of follow-up. Hyperthyroidism patients were newly diagnosed, had a disease duration of under 2 months, and were aged 18 to 65 years. The study excluded patients with uncontrolled infections, other autoimmune diseases, pregnancy or lactation. Diagnoses were based on clinical symptoms, serum thyroxine and TRAb, thyroid ultrasound and orbital computed tomography. Trizol reagent was used to extract total RNA, and RNA quality was then checked on an Agilent 2100 Bioanalyzer. At the junction V is shortened by 0 bases and J by 0 bases; bases outside the gene matches: 8. The CDR3 runs 17 residues from the cysteine to the phenylalanine. Of the read, only the CDR3 DNA is kept; its 51 bases are in frame from base 1. CDR1 and CDR2 are drawn from the germline V gene (reference sequence): DFQATT, SNEGSKA.

The TCR beta CDR3 regions were amplified from RNA transcripts. The TCR CDR3 was subjected to a first round of RT-PCR using the HTBI primer set and the Qiagen OneStep RT-PCR kit. A second multiplex PCR round built the libraries, followed by size selection and purification. The libraries were sequenced on an Illumina HiSeq2000 using paired-end 100 bp reads. Concerning the study's data processing: Raw data were processed with SOAPnuke, discarding reads with adapters, uncalled bases, mean Phred below 15, or no exact constant-primer or identifier match. COPE v1.2.5 was used to merge the high-quality paired reads, and each unique nucleotide sequence was defined as a clonotype. MiTCR v1.1 was used to align the clonotypes against IMGT TRBV, TRBD and TRBJ reference segments. Analysis was restricted to V-J combinations with a frequency above 0.0001, which covered about 99% of repertoires. A TCS score was defined as the ratio between F50 (clonal expansion) and ExV (chaos), using BLOSUM62-based TCRdist between CDR3 peptides within each V-J. Welch's t-statistics and random forest reduced 450 to 600 V-J features to 10 to 15, which were used in a naive Bayes classifier (R e1071). The Morisita-Horn index was used to measure how similar the thyroid and blood repertoires were. TCRdb ran its own pipeline on the public reads, namely fastp trimming at Q25 and MiXCR clone calling, and kept in-frame beta chains. A single entry per CDR3 protein holds the most common genes and DNA from its merged rows. These V and J calls rely on TCRdb rather than the paper's analysis. The sample includes 450,000 to 700,000 distinct CDR3 sequences, with 46% observed a single time. Of the sample, around 7.7% falls within the top ten clones.

Sequencing was done on a sample of peripheral blood or thyroid tissue (not recorded which). The sequence derives from a woman aged 18-29 years with Graves' hyperthyroidism. The rearranged chain carries TRBV20-1 and TRBJ2-7, with TRBD2 identical over 10 junction bases. The nucleotide sequence reads as follows: TGCAGTGCTAGAGATCCTAGCGGGAGTTTCAACTCCTACGAGCAGTACTTC. Its protein product is CSARDPSGSFNSYEQYF.